This TCR beta chain originates from a study of regulatory T cells in long-lasting Graves disease. Whole-study results and caveats: What was studied was peripheral blood only, and not thyroid tissue. Persistent disease preferred TRBV28, TRBJ1-2 and TRBJ2-5.

The CDR3 spans 14 residues. Germline CDR1 reads SGHRS; CDR2 reads YFSETQ. V was clipped by 4 bases and J by 4 bases; unmatched bases: 6. This clonotype was counted at least ten times. The antigen is unknown. Sample time point: newly diagnosed GD, antithyroid drugs for less than 3 months. The authors made the TCR library using RNA they extracted from PBMCs. Assembly of TCR beta libraries relied on iRepertoire HTBI primers together with Arm-PCR of CDR3 regions. TCRdb re-analysed the multiplex PCR reads in MiXCR, keeping a single row per CDR3 protein. Counted here are 400,000 to 500,000 distinct CDR3 sequences, over 15% occurring once; the ten biggest clones make up around a quarter. This same sample was also taken into another study, of T cells in Graves' hyperthyroidism and ophthalmopathy.

This clonotype was obtained from a young woman with Graves disease. The V call is TRBV5-1, the J call TRBJ1-2; TRBD1 agrees at 8 bases. Material: peripheral blood mononuclear cells (PBMCs), obtained at new diagnosis, from a patient treated with antithyroid drugs. CDR3: CASSRGQETYGYTF. For the CDR3, the DNA is TGCGCCAGCAGCAGGGGACAGGAGACCTATGGCTACACCTTC.